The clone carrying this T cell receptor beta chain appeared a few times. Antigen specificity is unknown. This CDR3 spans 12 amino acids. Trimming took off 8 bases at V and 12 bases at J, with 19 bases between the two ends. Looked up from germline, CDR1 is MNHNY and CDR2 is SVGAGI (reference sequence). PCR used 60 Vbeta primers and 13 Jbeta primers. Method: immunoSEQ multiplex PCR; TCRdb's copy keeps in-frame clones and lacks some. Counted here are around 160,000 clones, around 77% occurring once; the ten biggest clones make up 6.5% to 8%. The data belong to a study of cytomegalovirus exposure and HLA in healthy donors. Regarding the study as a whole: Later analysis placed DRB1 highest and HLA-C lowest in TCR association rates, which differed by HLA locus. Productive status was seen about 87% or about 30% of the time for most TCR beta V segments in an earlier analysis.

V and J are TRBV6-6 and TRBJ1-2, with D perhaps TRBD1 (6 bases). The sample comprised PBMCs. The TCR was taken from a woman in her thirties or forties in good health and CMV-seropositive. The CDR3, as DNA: TGTGCCAGCGCCCTTACAGGGTCGATTAACACCTTC. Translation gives CASALTGSINTF.